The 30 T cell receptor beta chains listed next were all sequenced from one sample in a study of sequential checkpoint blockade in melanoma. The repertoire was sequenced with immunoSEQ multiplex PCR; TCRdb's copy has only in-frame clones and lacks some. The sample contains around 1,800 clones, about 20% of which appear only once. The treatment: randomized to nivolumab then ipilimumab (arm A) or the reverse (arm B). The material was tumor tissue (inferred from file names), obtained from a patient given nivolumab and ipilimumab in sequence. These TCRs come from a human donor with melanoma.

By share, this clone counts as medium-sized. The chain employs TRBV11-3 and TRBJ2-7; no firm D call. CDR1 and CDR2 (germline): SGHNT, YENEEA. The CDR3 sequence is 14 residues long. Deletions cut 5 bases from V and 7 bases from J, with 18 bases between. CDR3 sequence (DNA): TGTGCCAGCAGCCCAGTGGACCCTCAATGGGAGCAGTACTTC. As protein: CASSPVDPQWEQYF.

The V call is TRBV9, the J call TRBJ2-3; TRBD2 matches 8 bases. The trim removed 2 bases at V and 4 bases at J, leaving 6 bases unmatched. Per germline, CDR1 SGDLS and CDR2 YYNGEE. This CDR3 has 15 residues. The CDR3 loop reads CASSVSGGGADTQYF. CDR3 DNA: TGTGCCAGCAGCGTGAGCGGGGGTGGTGCAGATACGCAGTATTTT.

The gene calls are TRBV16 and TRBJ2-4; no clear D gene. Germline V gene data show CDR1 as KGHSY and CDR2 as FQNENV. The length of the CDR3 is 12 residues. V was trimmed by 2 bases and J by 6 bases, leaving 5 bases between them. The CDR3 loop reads CASSQTRNIQYF. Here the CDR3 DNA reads TGTGCCAGCAGCCAAACACGAAACATTCAGTACTTC.

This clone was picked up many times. CDR3 nucleotide sequence: TGTGCCAGCGGCCGCTGGGGACAGGGGGCTTCTGGGGCCAACGTCCTGACTTTC. It encodes CASGRWGQGASGANVLTF. The rearrangement uses TRBV11-3 and TRBJ2-6, with TRBD1 matching over 12 bases. There are 18 residues in the CDR3. Germline V gene sequence: CDR1 SGHNT, CDR2 YENEEA. With 8 bases clipped from V and 1 base from J, the junction kept 9 bases outside the gene matches. Complete variable domain (other parts from reference TRBV11-3 and TRBJ2-6): EAGVVQSPRYKIIEKKQPVAFWCNPISGHNTLYWYLQNLGQGPELLIRYENEEAVDDSQLPKDRFSAERLKGVDSTLKIQPAELGDSAVYLCASGRWGQGASGANVLTFGAGSRLTVL.

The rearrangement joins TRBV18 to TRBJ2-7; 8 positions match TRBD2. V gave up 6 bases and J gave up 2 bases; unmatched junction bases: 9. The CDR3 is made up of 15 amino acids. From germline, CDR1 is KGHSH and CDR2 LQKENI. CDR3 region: CASSRPGGAAYEQYF. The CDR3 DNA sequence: TGTGCCAGCTCTCGCCCGGGGGGGGCGGCCTACGAGCAGTACTTC.

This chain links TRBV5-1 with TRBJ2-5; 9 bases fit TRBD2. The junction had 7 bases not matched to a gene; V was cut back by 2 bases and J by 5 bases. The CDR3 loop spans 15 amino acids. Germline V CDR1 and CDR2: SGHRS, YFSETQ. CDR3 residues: CASSLAGGLEETQYF. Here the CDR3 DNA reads TGCGCCAGCAGCTTAGCGGGAGGCCTGGAGGAGACCCAGTACTTC.

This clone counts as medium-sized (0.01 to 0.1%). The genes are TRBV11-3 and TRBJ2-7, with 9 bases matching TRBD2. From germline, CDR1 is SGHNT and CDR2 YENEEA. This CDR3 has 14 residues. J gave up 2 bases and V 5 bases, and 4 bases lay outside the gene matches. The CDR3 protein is CASSKSGGPYEQYF. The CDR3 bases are TGTGCCAGCAGCAAAAGCGGGGGGCCCTACGAGCAGTACTTC.

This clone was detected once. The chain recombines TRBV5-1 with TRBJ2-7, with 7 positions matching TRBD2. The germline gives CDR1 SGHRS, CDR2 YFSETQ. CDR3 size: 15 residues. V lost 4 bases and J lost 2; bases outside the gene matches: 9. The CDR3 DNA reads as TGCGCCAGCAGCCCGGGGGAGGGGCGTACCTACGAGCAGTACTTC. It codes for CASSPGEGRTYEQYF.

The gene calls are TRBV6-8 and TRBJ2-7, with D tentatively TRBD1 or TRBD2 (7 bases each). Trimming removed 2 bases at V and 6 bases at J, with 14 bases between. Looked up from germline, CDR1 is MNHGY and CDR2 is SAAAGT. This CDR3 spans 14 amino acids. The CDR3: CASSYQGGQSEQYF. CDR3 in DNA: TGTGCCAGCAGTTACCAGGGGGGGCAGAGCGAGCAGTACTTC.

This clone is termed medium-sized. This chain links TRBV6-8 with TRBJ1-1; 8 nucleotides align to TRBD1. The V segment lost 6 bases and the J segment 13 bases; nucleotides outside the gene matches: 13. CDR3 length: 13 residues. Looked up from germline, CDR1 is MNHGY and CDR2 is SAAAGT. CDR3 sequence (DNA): TGTGCCAGCAGCCCGGCCGCGACAGGGGTGGGTTTCTTT. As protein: CASSPAATGVGFF.

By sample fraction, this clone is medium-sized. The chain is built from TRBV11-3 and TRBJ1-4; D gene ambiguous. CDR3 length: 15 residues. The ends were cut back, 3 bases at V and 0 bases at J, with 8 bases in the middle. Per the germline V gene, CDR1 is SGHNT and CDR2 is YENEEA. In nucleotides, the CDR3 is TGTGCCAGCAGCTTGGGTGGGTCAACTAATGAAAAACTGTTTTTT. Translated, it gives CASSLGGSTNEKLFF.

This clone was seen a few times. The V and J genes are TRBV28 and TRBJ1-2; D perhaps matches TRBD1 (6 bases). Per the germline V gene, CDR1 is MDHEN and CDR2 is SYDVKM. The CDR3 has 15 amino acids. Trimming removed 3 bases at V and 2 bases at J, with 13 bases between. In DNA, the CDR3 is TGTGCCAGCAGTTTTATTCTACAGGGAAACTATGGCTACACCTTC. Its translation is CASSFILQGNYGYTF.

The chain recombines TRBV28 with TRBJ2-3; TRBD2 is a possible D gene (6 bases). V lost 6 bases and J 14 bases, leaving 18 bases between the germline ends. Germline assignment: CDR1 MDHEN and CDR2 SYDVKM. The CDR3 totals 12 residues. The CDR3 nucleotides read TGTGCCAGCAGCCTATTTGGGGACTCGCTGTATTTT. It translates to CASSLFGDSLYF.

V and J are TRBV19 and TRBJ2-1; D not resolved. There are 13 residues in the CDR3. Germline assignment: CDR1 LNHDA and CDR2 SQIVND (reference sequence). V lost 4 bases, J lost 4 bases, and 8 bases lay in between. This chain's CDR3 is CASSRNRYNEQFF. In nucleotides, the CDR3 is TGTGCCAGTAGTAGAAACAGATACAATGAGCAGTTCTTC.

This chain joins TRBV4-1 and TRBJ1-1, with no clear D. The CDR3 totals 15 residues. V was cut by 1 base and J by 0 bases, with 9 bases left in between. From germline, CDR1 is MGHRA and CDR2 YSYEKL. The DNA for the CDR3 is TGCGCCAGCAGCCAAGTTGGCAGTTTGAACACTGAAGCTTTCTTT. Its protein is CASSQVGSLNTEAFF.

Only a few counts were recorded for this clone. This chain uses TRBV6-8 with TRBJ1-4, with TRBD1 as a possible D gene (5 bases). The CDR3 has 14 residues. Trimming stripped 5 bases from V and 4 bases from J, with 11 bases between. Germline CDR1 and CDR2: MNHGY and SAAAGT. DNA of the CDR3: TGTGCCAGCAGTCCCGGGACGGATAATGAAAAACTGTTTTTT. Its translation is CASSPGTDNEKLFF.

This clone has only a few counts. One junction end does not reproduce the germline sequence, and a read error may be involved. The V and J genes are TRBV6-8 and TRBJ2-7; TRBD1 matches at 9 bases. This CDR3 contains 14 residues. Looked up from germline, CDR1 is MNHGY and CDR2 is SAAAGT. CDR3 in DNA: TGTGCCATCAGTTCGGGACAGGGAGTTGACGAGCAGTACTTC. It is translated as CAISSGQGVDEQYF.

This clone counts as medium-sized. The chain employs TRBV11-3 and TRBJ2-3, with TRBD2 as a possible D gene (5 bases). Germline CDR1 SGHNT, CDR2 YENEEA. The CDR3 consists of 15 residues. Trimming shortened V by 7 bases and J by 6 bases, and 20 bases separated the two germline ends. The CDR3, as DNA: TGTGCCAGCACCTGGACTGGTGCTATGAGGGATACGCAGTATTTT. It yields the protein CASTWTGAMRDTQYF.

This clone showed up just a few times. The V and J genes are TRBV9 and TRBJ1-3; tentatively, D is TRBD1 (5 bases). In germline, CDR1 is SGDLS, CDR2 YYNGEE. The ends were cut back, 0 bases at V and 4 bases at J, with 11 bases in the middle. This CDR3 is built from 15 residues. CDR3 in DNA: TGTGCCAGCAGCGTAGGGGCTCGGGACGGAAACACCATATATTTT. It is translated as CASSVGARDGNTIYF.

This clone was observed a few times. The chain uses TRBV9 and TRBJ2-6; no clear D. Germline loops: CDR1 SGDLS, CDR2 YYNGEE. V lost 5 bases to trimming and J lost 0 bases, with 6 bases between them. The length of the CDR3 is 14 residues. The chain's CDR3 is CASSGTSGANVLTF. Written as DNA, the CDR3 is TGTGCCAGCAGTGGCACCTCTGGGGCCAACGTCCTGACTTTC.

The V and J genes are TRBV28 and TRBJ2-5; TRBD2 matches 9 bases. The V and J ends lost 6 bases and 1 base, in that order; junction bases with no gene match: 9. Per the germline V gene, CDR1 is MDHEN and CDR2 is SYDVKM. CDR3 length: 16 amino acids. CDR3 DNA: TGTGCCAGCAGCGCCCCCAGAGCGGGGGGCCAAGAGACCCAGTACTTC. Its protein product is CASSAPRAGGQETQYF.

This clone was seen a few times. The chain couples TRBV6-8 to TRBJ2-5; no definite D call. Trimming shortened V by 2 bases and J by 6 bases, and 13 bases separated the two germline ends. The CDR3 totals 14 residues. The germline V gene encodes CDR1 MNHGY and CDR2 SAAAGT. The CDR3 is CASSYQDPRKTQYF. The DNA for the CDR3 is TGTGCCAGCAGTTACCAAGACCCTAGGAAGACCCAGTACTTC.

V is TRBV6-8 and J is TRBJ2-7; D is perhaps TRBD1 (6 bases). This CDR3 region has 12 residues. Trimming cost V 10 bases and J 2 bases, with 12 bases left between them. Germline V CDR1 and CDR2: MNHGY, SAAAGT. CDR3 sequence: CATKGTTYEQYF. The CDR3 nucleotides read TGTGCCACGAAAGGGACAACCTACGAGCAGTACTTC.

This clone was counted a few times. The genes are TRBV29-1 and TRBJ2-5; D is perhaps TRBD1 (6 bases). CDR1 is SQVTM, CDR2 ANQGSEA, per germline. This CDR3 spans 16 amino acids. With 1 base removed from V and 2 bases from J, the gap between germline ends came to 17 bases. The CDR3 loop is CSVEVKDRQKQETQYF. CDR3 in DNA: TGCAGCGTTGAAGTAAAGGACAGACAAAAACAAGAGACCCAGTACTTC.

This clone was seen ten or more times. CDR3 bases: TGTGCCAGCAGCTTGGGAGCAGGACTAGCGAATTTGCAGTTCTTC. Protein product: CASSLGAGLANLQFF. This rearrangement joins TRBV11-3 to TRBJ2-1; 9 bases are shared with TRBD2. The CDR3 extends over 15 amino acids. V gave up 3 bases and J gave up 12 bases; unmatched junction bases: 12. CDR1 and CDR2 from the germline V gene are SGHNT and YENEEA.

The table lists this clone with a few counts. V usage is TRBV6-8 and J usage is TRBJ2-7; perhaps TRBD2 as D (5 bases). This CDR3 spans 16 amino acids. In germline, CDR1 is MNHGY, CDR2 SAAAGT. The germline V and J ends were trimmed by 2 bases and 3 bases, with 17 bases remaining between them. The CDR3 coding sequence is TGTGCCAGCAGTTACACGATCCGGGATCTCTTCTACGAGCAGTACTTC. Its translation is CASSYTIRDLFYEQYF.

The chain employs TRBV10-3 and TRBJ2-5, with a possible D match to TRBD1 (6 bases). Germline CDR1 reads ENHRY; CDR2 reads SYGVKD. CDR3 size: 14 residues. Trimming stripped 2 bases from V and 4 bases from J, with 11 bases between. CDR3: CAISEPARGETQYF. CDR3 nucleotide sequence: TGTGCCATCAGTGAGCCCGCCAGGGGAGAGACCCAGTACTTC.

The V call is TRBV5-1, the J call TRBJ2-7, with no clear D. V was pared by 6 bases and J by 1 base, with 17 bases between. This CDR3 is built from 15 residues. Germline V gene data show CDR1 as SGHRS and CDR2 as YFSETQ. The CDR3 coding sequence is TGCGCCAGCAAAGGGCCAGGAGCGCCGTCCTACGAGCAGTACTTC. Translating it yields CASKGPGAPSYEQYF.

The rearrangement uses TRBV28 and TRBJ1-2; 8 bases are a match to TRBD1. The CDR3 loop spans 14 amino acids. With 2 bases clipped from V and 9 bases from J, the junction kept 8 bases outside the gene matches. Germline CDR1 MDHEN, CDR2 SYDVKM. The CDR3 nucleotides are TGTGCCAGCAGTTTAAGGGCAGGGGGCACTCGCTACACCTTC. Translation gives CASSLRAGGTRYTF.

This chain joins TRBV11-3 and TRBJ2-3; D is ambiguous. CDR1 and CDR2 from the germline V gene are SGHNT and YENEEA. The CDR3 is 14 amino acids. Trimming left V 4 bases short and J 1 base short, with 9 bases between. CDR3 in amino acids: CASSSLLGTDTQYF. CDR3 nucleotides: TGTGCCAGCAGCTCCCTCCTAGGCACAGATACGCAGTATTTT.